These T cell receptor beta chains were read from a single sample in a study of cytomegalovirus exposure and HLA in healthy donors. Using immunoSEQ multiplex PCR, the repertoire was profiled, and TCRdb retains in-frame clones only, with some absent. The table has 150,000 to 160,000 clones, 70% to 80% seen once; the top ten hold roughly 4%. The sample taken for sequencing was PBMCs. The receptors derive from a woman in her thirties or forties in good health and CMV-seronegative. Each CDR3 is given with its conserved first and last residue.

>TRBJ1-6|TRBV7-6
CASSKDRGPNSPLHF
>TRBJ2-7|TRBV2
CASTPKTGETYEQYF
>TRBJ1-1|TRBV7-8
CASSRQVLPENTEAFF
>TRBJ2-3|TRBV27
CASSLDTRTQYF
>TRBJ2-1|TRBV5-1
CASSPQARSYNEQFF
>TRBJ2-1|TRBV7-2
CASSLAAGLTYNEQFF
>TRBJ1-6|TRBV19
CASTKGQSPLHF
>TRBJ2-7|TRBV29-1
CSAQTSGEGEQYF
>TRBJ1-1|TRBV5-1
CASSLGQGEAFF
>TRBJ2-3|TRBV5-1
CASTMGASGTSTDTQYF
>TRBJ2-6|TRBV28
CASSLFSSGANVLTF